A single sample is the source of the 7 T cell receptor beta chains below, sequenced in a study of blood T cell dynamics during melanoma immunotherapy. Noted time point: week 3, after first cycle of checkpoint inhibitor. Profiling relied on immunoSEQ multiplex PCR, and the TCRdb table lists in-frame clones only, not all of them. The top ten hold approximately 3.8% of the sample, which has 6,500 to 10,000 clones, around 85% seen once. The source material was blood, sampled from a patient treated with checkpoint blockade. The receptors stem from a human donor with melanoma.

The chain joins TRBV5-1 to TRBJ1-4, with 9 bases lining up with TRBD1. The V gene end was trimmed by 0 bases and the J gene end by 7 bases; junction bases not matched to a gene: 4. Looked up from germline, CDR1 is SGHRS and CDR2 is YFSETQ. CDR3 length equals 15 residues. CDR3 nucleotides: TGCGCCAGCAGCTTGGAGGGACAGGGAGGTGAAAAACTGTTTTTT. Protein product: CASSLEGQGGEKLFF.

CDR3 amino acids: CASGGGAMNTEAFF. DNA of the CDR3: TGTGCCAGTGGGGGCGGGGCCATGAACACTGAAGCTTTCTTT. The rearrangement uses TRBV28 and TRBJ1-1; possibly TRBD1 for D (6 bases). V lost 9 bases, J lost 0 bases, and 14 bases lay in between. Germline loops: CDR1 MDHEN, CDR2 SYDVKM. This CDR3 has 14 residues.

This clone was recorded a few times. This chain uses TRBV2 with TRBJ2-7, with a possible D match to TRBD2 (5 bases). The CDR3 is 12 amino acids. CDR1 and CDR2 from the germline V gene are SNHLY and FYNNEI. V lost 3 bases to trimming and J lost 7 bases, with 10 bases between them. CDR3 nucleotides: TGTGCCAGCAGTGAGGGAGCGACTGAGCAGTACTTC. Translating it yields CASSEGATEQYF.

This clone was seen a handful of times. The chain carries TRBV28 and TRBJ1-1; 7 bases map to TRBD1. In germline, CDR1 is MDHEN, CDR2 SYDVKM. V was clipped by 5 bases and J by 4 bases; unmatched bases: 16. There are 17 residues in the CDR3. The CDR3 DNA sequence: TGTGCCAGCAGTGGGGGACCAGTAGGGGGCTCTGGCACTGAAGCTTTCTTT. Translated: CASSGGPVGGSGTEAFF.

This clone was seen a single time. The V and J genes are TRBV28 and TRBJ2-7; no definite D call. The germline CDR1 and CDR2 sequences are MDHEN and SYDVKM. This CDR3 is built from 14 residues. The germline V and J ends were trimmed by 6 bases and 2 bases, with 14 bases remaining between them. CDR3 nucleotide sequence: TGTGCCAGCAGGCATCCATCTAGAACCTACGAGCAGTACTTC. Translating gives CASRHPSRTYEQYF.

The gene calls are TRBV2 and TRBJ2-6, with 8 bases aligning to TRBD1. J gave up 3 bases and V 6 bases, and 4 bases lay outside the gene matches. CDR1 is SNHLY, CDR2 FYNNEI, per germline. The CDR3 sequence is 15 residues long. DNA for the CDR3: TGTGCCAGCAGAGCGACAGGGGTTGGGGCCAACGTCCTGACTTTC. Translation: CASRATGVGANVLTF.

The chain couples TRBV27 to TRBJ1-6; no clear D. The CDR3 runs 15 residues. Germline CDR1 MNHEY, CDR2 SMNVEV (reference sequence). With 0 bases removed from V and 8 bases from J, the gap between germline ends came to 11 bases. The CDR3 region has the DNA TGTGCCAGCAGTTTATCCGGCGGAGTCCATTCACCCCTCCACTTT. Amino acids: CASSLSGGVHSPLHF.